These 29 T cell receptor beta chains were sequenced from one sample in a study of T cells in Graves' hyperthyroidism and ophthalmopathy. Amplified TCR beta CDR3 regions came from RNA transcripts. HTBI primers were employed in a first-round RT-PCR of the TCR CDR3. TCRdb fed the multiplex PCR reads into MiXCR, producing one record per CDR3 protein. The profile covers about 710,000 distinct CDR3 sequences, with roughly 17% appearing a single time and around 8% taken by the ten largest. Sequences were obtained from blood. These receptor sequences come from a man aged 18-30 years with Graves' hyperthyroidism.

This rearrangement joins TRBV5-1 to TRBJ2-3, with a possible D match to TRBD1 (6 bases). Germline CDR1 is SGHRS and CDR2 is YFSETQ. The CDR3 consists of 15 residues. Trimming pared 5 bases from V and 0 bases from J, leaving 13 bases between. CDR3 sequence: CASRMRGHSTDTQYF. In DNA form, the CDR3 reads TGCGCCAGCAGGATGAGGGGACATAGCACAGATACGCAGTATTTT.

This chain links TRBV28 with TRBJ1-2; TRBD1 matches 9 bases. CDR1 is MDHEN, CDR2 SYDVKM, per germline. The trim removed 6 bases at V and 8 bases at J, leaving 10 bases unmatched. The CDR3 totals 14 residues. Here the CDR3 DNA reads TGTGCCAGCAGGAGGACAGGGGCCTCTGGAGGCTACACCTTC. As protein: CASRRTGASGGYTF.

This clonotype was counted at least ten times. The chain uses TRBV12-3 or TRBV12-4 and TRBJ1-5; no clear D. Trimming stripped 1 base from V and 9 bases from J, with 4 bases between. The CDR3 runs to 11 residues. The CDR3 loop reads CASSLGGPQHF. As DNA, the CDR3 is TGTGCCAGCAGTTTAGGGGGGCCCCAGCATTTT.

This clonotype was seen repeatedly, ten times or more. This sequence joins TRBV28 and TRBJ2-3; 9 nucleotides match TRBD1. Germline assignment: CDR1 MDHEN and CDR2 SYDVKM. The CDR3 has 16 amino acids. V trimming: 2 bases; J trimming: 8 bases; junction bases outside the gene matches: 11. The CDR3 is CASSLRPGQGRATQYF. CDR3 DNA: TGTGCCAGCAGTTTAAGGCCTGGACAGGGGCGGGCTACGCAGTATTTT.

This sequence joins TRBV9 and TRBJ2-7; 7 bases are shared with TRBD1. Germline V gene data show CDR1 as SGDLS and CDR2 as YYNGEE. J was trimmed by 6 bases and V by 4 bases; bases with no gene match: 7. The CDR3 runs 13 residues. CDR3 DNA sequence: TGTGCCAGCAGCACGGGACAGAAGGGCGAGCAGTACTTC. Translating gives CASSTGQKGEQYF.

In this sample, this clonotype turned up a few times. This chain connects TRBV11-2 to TRBJ2-2; 7 bases map to TRBD1. CDR3 size: 15 residues. CDR1 and CDR2 from the germline V gene are SGHAT and FQNNGV. V gave up 4 bases and J gave up 2 bases; unmatched junction bases: 4. The CDR3 sequence is CASSSRTGNTGELFF. The CDR3 coding sequence is TGTGCCAGCAGCTCCCGGACAGGCAACACCGGGGAGCTGTTTTTT.

V gene TRBV27 combines with J gene TRBJ1-4; a possible D gene is TRBD1 (5 bases). This CDR3 is 13 amino acids long. V was shortened by 10 bases and J by 4 bases, with 13 bases between the two germline ends. Germline V gives CDR1 MNHEY, CDR2 SMNVEV (reference sequence). CDR3 in amino acids: CATFSGFNEKLFF. The CDR3 bases are TGTGCCACATTTTCAGGGTTTAATGAAAAACTGTTTTTT.

This clonotype was seen repeatedly, ten times or more. The chain links TRBV28 to TRBJ2-5; D could derive from TRBD1 or TRBD2 (6 bases each). This CDR3 contains 15 residues. The V end lost 4 bases, the J end lost 3 bases, and 15 bases lay between the germline ends. Looked up from germline, CDR1 is MDHEN and CDR2 is SYDVKM. CDR3 sequence (DNA): TGTGCCAGCAGTTCCCCGGGGGCCCCGGAAGAGACCCAGTACTTC. It translates to CASSSPGAPEETQYF.

This clonotype appeared many times. CDR3 nucleotides: TGTGCCAGCAGCTTATGGGCTAGCGGGACCTACTCCTACAATGAGCAGTTCTTC. Its protein product is CASSLWASGTYSYNEQFF. This chain links TRBV7-3 with TRBJ2-1, with TRBD2 matching 9 bases. Germline loops: CDR1 SGHTA, CDR2 FQGTGA. The CDR3 runs 18 residues. After removal of 2 bases from V and 0 bases from J, the junction contained 8 bases not matched to a gene. The full variable domain, rest sourced from reference TRBV7-3 and TRBJ2-1, is GAGVSQTPSNKVTEKGKYVELRCDPISGHTALYWYRQSLGQGPEFLIYFQGTGAADDSGLPNDRFFAVRPEGSVSTLKIQRTERGDSAVYLCASSLWASGTYSYNEQFFGPGTRLTVL.

The gene calls are TRBV6-1 and TRBJ1-4; D is uncertain. The CDR3 contains 15 residues. The V end was cut by 6 bases, the J end by 0 bases, with 11 bases between. Germline loops: CDR1 MNHNS, CDR2 SASEGT. CDR3 nucleotide sequence: TGTGCCAGCAGGGAACGAAGTCCAACTAATGAAAAACTGTTTTTT. It specifies CASRERSPTNEKLFF.

There are many counts of this clonotype. This chain uses TRBV18 with TRBJ2-7; TRBD1 agrees at 7 bases. The CDR3 consists of 14 residues. Losses at the gene ends were 4 bases for V and 1 base for J; bases not matched to a gene: 4. Germline assignment: CDR1 KGHSH and CDR2 LQKENI. The CDR3 DNA sequence: TGTGCCAGCTCACAGGGACAGATTTCCTACGAGCAGTACTTC. Protein sequence: CASSQGQISYEQYF.

The J gene is TRBJ2-1, the V gene TRBV5-4, with D perhaps TRBD2 (5 bases). The ends were cut back, 4 bases at V and 6 bases at J, with 17 bases in the middle. CDR1 is SGHNT and CDR2 is YYREEE in the germline V gene (reference sequence). This CDR3 has 15 amino acids. In DNA, the CDR3 is TGTGCCAGCAGCCCAGCCCCGAGGAGGATCAATGAGCAGTTCTTC. Translated, it gives CASSPAPRRINEQFF. Complete variable domain (other parts from reference TRBV5-4 and TRBJ2-1): ETGVTQSPTHLIKTRGQQVTLRCSSQSGHNTVSWYQQALGQGPQFIFQYYREEENGRGNFPPRFSGLQFPNYSSELNVNALELDDSALYLCASSPAPRRINEQFFGPGTRLTVL.

This clonotype was counted a few times. The chain carries TRBV10-3 and TRBJ2-2; 8 bases are shared with TRBD2. Per germline, CDR1 ENHRY and CDR2 SYGVKD. V lost 5 bases and J lost 7; bases outside the gene matches: 15. The CDR3 spans 17 residues. The CDR3 here is CAISSSAGVGVDGELFF. The CDR3 DNA is TGTGCCATCAGTTCCTCAGCGGGAGTCGGGGTCGACGGGGAGCTGTTTTTT.

This clonotype turned up a few times. The chain carries TRBV6-1 and TRBJ2-7; TRBD1 might be the D (5 bases). This CDR3 comprises 15 residues. Germline-derived CDR1 and CDR2 are MNHNS and SASEGT. V lost 2 bases and J lost 2, with 13 bases in between. CDR3 in DNA: TGTGCCAGCAGTGAATACCGGACACCAGCCTACGAGCAGTACTTC. As protein: CASSEYRTPAYEQYF.

The rearrangement links TRBV28 to TRBJ2-5, with 9 positions matching TRBD1. J gave up 1 base and V 5 bases, and 5 bases lay outside the gene matches. The CDR3 sequence is 15 residues long. The V gene's germline CDR1 is MDHEN and CDR2 SYDVKM. CDR3 amino acids: CASSTGGIGQETQYF. The DNA of the CDR3 is TGTGCCAGCAGTACAGGGGGCATCGGCCAAGAGACCCAGTACTTC.

The genes are TRBV30 and TRBJ2-3; D might be TRBD1 or TRBD2, each matching 7 bases. Germline CDR1 and CDR2: GTSNPN and SVGIG (reference sequence). The CDR3 loop spans 15 amino acids. The V and J ends lost 0 bases and 3 bases respectively, with 13 bases between them. DNA of the CDR3: TGTGCCTGGAGTGTAGACAGGGAGGGTACAGATACGCAGTATTTT. Translation gives CAWSVDREGTDTQYF. Looking up the rest from reference TRBV30 and TRBJ2-3 gives the full variable domain: SQTIHQWPATLVQPVGSPLSLECTVEGTSNPNLYWYRQAAGRGLQLLFYSVGIGQISSEVPQNLSASRPQDRQFILSSKKLLLSDSGFYLCAWSVDREGTDTQYFGPGTRLTVL.

The sample holds many counts of this clonotype. The V gene is TRBV2, the J gene TRBJ2-2; TRBD1 agrees at 10 bases. This CDR3 region has 15 residues. Germline values: CDR1 SNHLY, CDR2 FYNNEI. With V trimmed by 1 base and J by 6 bases, 2 bases remained unmatched. This CDR3 reads CASSEVDRGAGELFF. The CDR3 region has the DNA TGTGCCAGCAGTGAAGTGGACAGGGGGGCCGGGGAGCTGTTTTTT.

This clonotype was observed at least ten times. The gene calls are TRBV18 and TRBJ1-2; 7 bases fit TRBD1. Germline V gives CDR1 KGHSH, CDR2 LQKENI. J gave up 3 bases and V 4 bases, and 8 bases lay outside the gene matches. The CDR3 consists of 15 residues. CDR3 in amino acids: CASSQAGTVDYGYTF. The CDR3 bases are TGTGCCAGCTCACAAGCCGGGACAGTGGACTATGGCTACACCTTC.

Concerning this clonotype: A much larger clone differs from this one at a single base, so this may be a read error. The chain is built from TRBV12-3 or TRBV12-4 and TRBJ2-6; D may be TRBD2 (6 bases). Trimming pared 6 bases from V and 2 bases from J, leaving 17 bases between. The CDR3 covers 17 residues. The CDR3 nucleotides are TGTGCCAGCAGCAACGGGGGTCATATTACTGGGGCCAACGTCCTGACTTTC. It encodes CASSNGGHITGANVLTF.

The V call is TRBV7-8, the J call TRBJ2-2, with unresolved D. The germline V gene encodes CDR1 SGHVS and CDR2 FQNEAQ. Trimming left V 2 bases short and J 3 bases short, with 13 bases between. The CDR3 length is 16 residues. CDR3 amino acids: CASSLRGRQYTGELFF. The CDR3 DNA follows: TGTGCCAGCAGCTTAAGAGGACGGCAATACACCGGGGAGCTGTTTTTT.

This clonotype was seen more than once but under ten times. The V and J genes are TRBV28 and TRBJ2-3, with 10 bases identical to TRBD2. The V gene's germline CDR1 is MDHEN and CDR2 SYDVKM. This CDR3 is built from 17 residues. J gave up 0 bases and V 6 bases, and 9 bases lay outside the gene matches. The DNA for the CDR3 is TGTGCCAGCAGCCTCGAACTAGCGGGACCTAGCACAGATACGCAGTATTTT. Protein product: CASSLELAGPSTDTQYF.

J is TRBJ2-7 and V is TRBV14; maybe TRBD1 (5 bases). The V gene lost 2 bases and the J gene lost 7 bases, with 12 bases spanning the gap. This CDR3 comprises 13 residues. The germline CDR1 and CDR2 sequences are SGHDN and FVKESK. CDR3 protein: CASSQQGSREQYF. The CDR3 nucleotides are TGTGCCAGCAGCCAACAGGGTTCGCGGGAGCAGTACTTC.

The chain is built from TRBV3-1 and TRBJ2-7; TRBD2 agrees at 10 bases. With 1 base clipped from V and 7 bases from J, the junction kept 10 bases outside the gene matches. Germline assignment: CDR1 LGHDT and CDR2 YNNKEL (reference sequence). The CDR3 totals 16 residues. The CDR3 sequence: CASSQALTSGLKEQYF. The CDR3 DNA reads TGTGCCAGCAGCCAAGCCCTGACTAGCGGGCTAAAAGAGCAGTACTTC.

This clonotype appeared a few times. This rearrangement joins TRBV9 to TRBJ1-3; no firm D call. Trimming took 0 bases from V and 0 from J, leaving 4 bases between them. CDR3 size: 14 residues. The germline gives CDR1 SGDLS, CDR2 YYNGEE. The CDR3 spells CASSVGSSGNTIYF. The CDR3 coding sequence is TGTGCCAGCAGCGTAGGGAGCTCTGGAAACACCATATATTTT. The complete variable domain, with remaining parts taken from reference TRBV9 and TRBJ1-3, reads DSGVTQTPKHLITATGQRVTLRCSPRSGDLSVYWYQQSLDQGLQFLIQYYNGEERAKGNILERFSAQQFPDLHSELNLSSLELGDSALYFCASSVGSSGNTIYFGEGSWLTVV.

V is TRBV6-1 and J is TRBJ2-2; 7 positions match TRBD1. CDR1 and CDR2 (germline): MNHNS, SASEGT. Trimming at V came to 4 bases and at J to 3 bases, leaving 5 bases not matched to a gene. The CDR3 loop spans 15 amino acids. The CDR3 DNA sequence: TGTGCCAGCAGTGGACGGGACAGAGACACCGGGGAGCTGTTTTTT. Encoded protein: CASSGRDRDTGELFF.

V and J are TRBV15 and TRBJ2-6; a weak D match, TRBD2 (6 bases). The CDR3 runs to 15 residues. V lost 1 base and J 3 bases, leaving 7 bases between the germline ends. CDR1 and CDR2 from the germline V gene are LNHNV and YYDKDF (reference sequence). CDR3 DNA: TGTGCCACCAGCAGAGTGGGAGGTGGGGCCAACGTCCTGACTTTC. The encoded protein is CATSRVGGGANVLTF.

The V gene is TRBV29-1, the J gene TRBJ2-3; no firm D call. Trimming removed 6 bases at V and 1 base at J, with 17 bases between. From germline, CDR1 is SQVTM and CDR2 ANQGSEA. The CDR3 loop spans 15 amino acids. CDR3 coding DNA: TGCAGCGTCCCCTTCCTTCGAAAAGGCACAGATACGCAGTATTTT. Amino acid sequence: CSVPFLRKGTDTQYF.

This clonotype was observed a single time. The rearrangement uses TRBV2 and TRBJ1-1, with 7 bases that match TRBD1. Trimming at V came to 3 bases and at J to 1 base, leaving 5 bases not matched to a gene. Germline assignment: CDR1 SNHLY and CDR2 FYNNEI. CDR3 size: 15 residues. CDR3 sequence: CASSDSRQGNTEAFF. The CDR3 DNA sequence: TGTGCCAGCAGTGATTCCAGACAGGGGAACACTGAAGCTTTCTTT.

The chain is built from TRBV7-9 and TRBJ2-1, with 7 bases matching TRBD2. Trimming removed 6 bases from V and 2 bases from J; junction bases left unmatched: 4. Germline CDR1 is SEHNR and CDR2 is FQNEAQ (reference sequence). The CDR3 sequence is 14 residues long. The CDR3 is CASSNGLAYNEQFF. CDR3 DNA sequence: TGTGCCAGCAGTAACGGACTAGCCTACAATGAGCAGTTCTTC.